The subject of this entry is one T cell receptor beta chain. The CDR3 has 15 amino acids. V gave up 2 bases and J gave up 0 bases, with 11 bases separating them. Per the germline V gene, CDR1 is MNHEY and CDR2 is SVGAGI. Some clones are missing from TCRdb's copy, which holds only in-frame ones; the method was immunoSEQ multiplex PCR. Of under 350,000 clones in the sample, 80% to 90% were seen once. The sample originates from a study of blood T cell repertoires in COVID-19. The sequence derives from a woman in her thirties or forties with acute COVID-19. The chain is built from TRBV6-5 and TRBJ2-7; possibly TRBD1 for D (6 bases). The sample consisted of PBMCs or T cells enriched from blood (not recorded which). The chain's CDR3 is CASSYKGVSSYEQYF. The CDR3 nucleotides read TGTGCCAGCAGTTACAAGGGGGTGAGCTCCTACGAGCAGTACTTC.